The present TCR beta chain was sequenced within a study of cytomegalovirus exposure and HLA in healthy donors. Study-level results: The investigators catalogued about 170 TCR beta chains as cytomegalovirus-associated. Data from an earlier analysis indicated that most TCR beta V segments were productive either about 90% or about 30% of the time.

The study ran its PCR with 60 Vbeta and 13 Jbeta primers. Profiled with immunoSEQ multiplex PCR; TCRdb holds only in-frame clones, not every one. The table records under 200,000 clones, roughly two thirds of them present only once. For this clone: The antigen is undetermined.

Per the germline V gene, CDR1 is SGHNT and CDR2 is YYREEE (reference sequence). The CDR3 covers 14 residues. Trimming took off 4 bases at V and 1 base at J, with 11 bases between the two ends. V gene TRBV5-4 combines with J gene TRBJ1-2; D call uncertain. The sample comprised PBMCs. This TCR was sampled from a woman aged 40 to 50 in good health and CMV-seropositive. The CDR3 here is CASSPGLINYGYTF. The CDR3 nucleotides are TGTGCCAGCAGCCCCGGACTGATTAACTATGGCTACACCTTC.